These T cell receptor beta chains were read from a single sample in a study of cytomegalovirus exposure and HLA in healthy donors. Here immunoSEQ multiplex PCR was the method, and the copy in TCRdb shows in-frame clones only, minus some. The sample gives more than 85,000 clones, less than 90% of which show up once; just over 2.5% is in the top ten. The sequenced sample was PBMCs. The receptors were gathered from a man between 35 and 55 years old in good health and CMV-seronegative. The CDR3 runs from the conserved cysteine through the conserved F or W. A D gene is named only where the DNA matches it firmly. Clone size is not always given. Where it is, it says once, few, many or a class for expanded clones.

TRBJ2-7	few	TRBV6-5	.	CASRSPREQYF	TGTGCCAGCAGAAGCCCGAGGGAGCAGTACTTC
TRBJ2-1	.	TRBV9	.	CASSVAGGDYNEQFF	TGTGCCAGCAGCGTAGCGGGGGGCGACTACAATGAGCAGTTCTTC
TRBJ1-5	.	TRBV6-5	.	CASKEGGTYQPQHF	TGTGCCAGCAAGGAGGGAGGGACCTATCAGCCCCAGCATTTT
TRBJ1-2	.	TRBV6-5	TRBD1	CASSYSIQGAIYGYTF	TGTGCCAGCAGTTACTCGATACAGGGGGCAATCTATGGCTACACCTTC
TRBJ1-2	.	TRBV4-2	TRBD1	CASSPPYRGQRPGYTF	TGTGCCAGCAGCCCCCCGTACAGGGGACAGCGGCCTGGCTACACCTTC
TRBJ1-1	.	TRBV19	TRBD1	CASSIWGTGNTEAFF	TGTGCCAGTAGTATTTGGGGGACAGGGAACACTGAAGCTTTCTTT
TRBJ2-7	.	TRBV19	.	CASKLFASTYEQYF	TGTGCCAGTAAGTTGTTTGCGTCTACCTACGAGCAGTACTTC
TRBJ1-5	.	TRBV5-1	TRBD1	CASSPGQGGYQPQHF	TGCGCCAGCAGCCCGGGACAGGGAGGCTATCAGCCCCAGCATTTT
TRBJ1-1	.	TRBV6-1	.	CASGRTLF	TGTGCCAGCGGCCGGACACTTTTT
TRBJ2-7	.	TRBV6-5	TRBD1	CASSNIQGYEQYF	TGTGCCAGCAGTAACATACAGGGGTACGAGCAGTACTTC
TRBJ2-7	.	TRBV2	TRBD1	CASSGTGTGGIYEQYF	TGTGCCAGCAGTGGTACCGGGACAGGGGGCATCTACGAGCAGTACTTC
TRBJ1-2	.	TRBV28	TRBD1	CASTGGYGYTF	TGTGCCAGTACAGGGGGCTATGGCTACACCTTC
TRBJ2-7	.	TRBV4-3	TRBD1	CASSQGNWGQGYEQYF	TGCGCCAGCAGCCAAGGCAATTGGGGACAGGGGTACGAGCAGTACTTC
TRBJ2-5	.	TRBV30	.	CAWTFTGQETQYF	TGTGCCTGGACCTTCACAGGGCAAGAGACCCAGTACTTC
TRBJ1-5	.	TRBV19	.	CASSRGLRQPQHF	TGTGCCAGTAGTAGAGGGCTTCGGCAGCCCCAGCATTTT
TRBJ1-4	.	TRBV5-1	TRBD1	CASRQGANEKLFF	TGCGCCAGTAGACAGGGCGCGAATGAAAAACTGTTTTTT
TRBJ2-3	.	TRBV5-1	TRBD2	CASSIDSAGGTQYF	TGCGCCAGCAGTATCGACTCGGCGGGGGGGACGCAGTATTTT
TRBJ1-2	once	TRBV4-1	TRBD1	CASSQPGGAIYGYTF	TGCGCCAGCAGCCAACCAGGGGGCGCGATCTATGGCTACACCTTC
TRBJ2-5	.	TRBV5-6	TRBD1	CASSSGTGTQTQYF	TGTGCCAGCAGCTCGGGGACAGGGACCCAGACCCAGTACTTC
TRBJ2-3	.	TRBV5-6	TRBD2	CASSLVTSGDLTDTQYF	TGTGCCAGCAGCTTAGTTACTAGCGGGGACCTCACAGATACGCAGTATTTT
TRBJ1-4	.	TRBV30	.	CAWSVLWTAEEKLFF	TGTGCCTGGAGTGTACTGTGGACAGCCGAGGAAAAACTGTTTTTT
TRBJ1-1	.	TRBV7-9	.	CSSSFSNLREGVNTEAFF	TGTTCCAGCAGCTTTAGCAATCTTCGGGAGGGCGTGAACACTGAAGCTTTCTTT
TRBJ1-2	few	TRBV6-5	.	CASSYAGGARVGYTF	TGTGCCAGCAGTTACGCCGGGGGGGCGCGGGTTGGCTACACCTTC
TRBJ1-1	.	TRBV15	.	CATSRPIQNTEAFF	TGTGCCACCAGCAGACCAATTCAGAACACTGAAGCTTTCTTT
TRBJ1-4	.	TRBV27	.	CASKDRGTNEKLFF	TGTGCCAGCAAAGACCGGGGAACTAATGAAAAACTGTTTTTT
TRBJ2-1	.	TRBV9	TRBD2	CASSVAGGRGDEQFF	TGTGCCAGCAGCGTAGCGGGGGGGCGCGGGGATGAGCAGTTCTTC
TRBJ2-7	.	TRBV6-5	TRBD2	CASSTSGGIYEQYF	TGTGCCAGCAGTACTAGCGGGGGGATATACGAGCAGTACTTC
TRBJ2-7	few	TRBV5-1	.	CASSLPPGQSYEQYF	TGCGCCAGCAGCTTGCCTCCGGGACAATCCTACGAGCAGTACTTC
TRBJ2-7	.	TRBV5-1	TRBD2	CASSFGTSGGAEQYF	TGCGCCAGCAGCTTCGGGACTAGCGGGGGGGCCGAGCAGTACTTC
TRBJ1-1	.	TRBV7-9	.	CASSFTGMNTEAFF	TGTGCCAGCAGCTTCACAGGGATGAACACTGAAGCTTTCTTT
TRBJ2-3	.	TRBV29-1	TRBD1	CSVPVSGGADTQYF	TGCAGCGTTCCGGTGTCAGGGGGAGCAGATACGCAGTATTTT
TRBJ2-2	.	TRBV9	.	CASSVGWGDANTGELFF	TGTGCCAGCAGCGTAGGCTGGGGGGACGCGAACACCGGGGAGCTGTTTTTT
TRBJ1-3	.	TRBV4-1	TRBD1	CASSQGNGRGPSGNTIYF	TGCGCCAGCAGCCAAGGAAATGGCAGGGGGCCTTCTGGAAACACCATATATTTT
TRBJ2-2	.	TRBV6-4	TRBD2	CASSEGGGEYTGELFF	TGTGCCAGCAGTGAGGGGGGAGGGGAGTACACCGGGGAGCTGTTTTTT
TRBJ1-2	once	TRBV5-1	.	CASSSPTIQDGAYGYTF	TGCGCCAGCAGCTCGCCTACGATACAGGACGGCGCATATGGCTACACCTTC
TRBJ2-7	.	TRBV6-1	.	CASSEEQGGYEQYF	TGTGCCAGCAGTGAAGAGCAAGGGGGATACGAGCAGTACTTC
TRBJ2-2	.	TRBV28	.	CASSLRGGAYTGELFF	TGTGCCAGCAGTTTGAGAGGGGGGGCCTACACCGGGGAGCTGTTTTTT
TRBJ1-4	.	TRBV5-1	TRBD1	CASSLRTGAEGRNEKLFF	TGCGCCAGCAGCCTGAGGACAGGGGCAGAGGGGCGTAATGAAAAACTGTTTTTT
TRBJ1-2	.	TRBV6-5	.	CASSPTGRDGYTF	TGTGCCAGCAGTCCTACAGGGAGAGACGGCTACACCTTC
TRBJ1-2	.	TRBV4-1	TRBD1	CASSQVRQGGYGYTF	TGCGCCAGCAGCCAAGTGCGACAGGGCGGCTATGGCTACACCTTC
TRBJ1-2	.	TRBV9	.	CASSVDGGNDGGYTF	TGTGCCAGCAGCGTAGACGGGGGGAATGACGGTGGCTACACCTTC
TRBJ2-4	.	TRBV5-1	TRBD2	CASSLATSGGDIQYF	TGCGCCAGCAGCTTGGCCACAAGCGGGGGGGACATTCAGTACTTC
TRBJ1-1	.	TRBV5-6	.	CASSLTENTEAFF	TGTGCCAGCAGCTTGACAGAGAACACTGAAGCTTTCTTT
TRBJ2-3	.	TRBV19	.	CASPRDTDTQYF	TGTGCCAGCCCGCGTGACACAGATACGCAGTATTTT
TRBJ1-5	.	TRBV19	.	CASRLAGGDQPQHF	TGTGCCAGTAGACTGGCCGGGGGGGATCAGCCCCAGCATTTT
TRBJ2-1	few	TRBV30	.	CAWSGTRIPFF	TGTGCCTGGAGTGGTACTAGAATCCCGTTCTTC